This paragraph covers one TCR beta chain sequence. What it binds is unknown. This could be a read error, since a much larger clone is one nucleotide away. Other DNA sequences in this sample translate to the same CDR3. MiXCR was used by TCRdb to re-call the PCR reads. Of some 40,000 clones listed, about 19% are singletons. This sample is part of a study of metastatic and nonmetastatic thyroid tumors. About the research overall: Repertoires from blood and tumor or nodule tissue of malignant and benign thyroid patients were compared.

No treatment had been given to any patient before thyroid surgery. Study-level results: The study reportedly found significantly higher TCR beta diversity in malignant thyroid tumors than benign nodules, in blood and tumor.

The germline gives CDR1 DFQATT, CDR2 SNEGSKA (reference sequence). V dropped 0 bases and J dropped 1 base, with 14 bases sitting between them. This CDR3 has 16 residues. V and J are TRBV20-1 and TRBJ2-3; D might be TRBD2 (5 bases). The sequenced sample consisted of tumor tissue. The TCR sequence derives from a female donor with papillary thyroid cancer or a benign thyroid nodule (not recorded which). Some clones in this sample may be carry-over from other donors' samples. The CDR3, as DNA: TGCAGTGCTAGAGACGACGGATTAGCGCGCACAGATACGCAGTATTTT. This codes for CSARDDGLARTDTQYF.